A selection of T cell receptor beta chains follows, all from one sample in a study of T cell changes during pregnancy in multiple sclerosis. The protocol was immunoSEQ multiplex PCR, while the TCRdb copy is restricted to in-frame clones and leaves out a portion. The sample carries around 61,000 clones, more than 80% recorded once. The material was peripheral blood, obtained in the first trimester of pregnancy. The receptors originated from a female donor in good health, enrolled as a control in a pregnancy study. Both conserved end residues are trimmed from each CDR3. The listing skips clone size in some rows; elsewhere it reads once, few, many or a size class.

CDR3 protein | clone size | V gene
ASSYSGQGREQY | - | TRBV6-5
ASSPAGLFGEQF | once | TRBV4-3
ASSESVRNEQY | - | TRBV7-3
ASSPGGVPDTQY | - | TRBV7-3
ASSATGWNTEAF | - | TRBV9
ASSFRGSGELF | - | TRBV6-5
ASSDGLATDTQY | - | TRBV6-1
ASNQVPGGSSYNEQF | - | TRBV4-2
AISLGGGQETQY | - | TRBV10-3
ASSSLKGANTEAF | - | TRBV5-1
ATSRDQGRGGVADTQY | - | TRBV15
ASSEGPTGTAGYEQY | - | TRBV2
ASSFLLQGGGYT | - | TRBV11-3
ASSKSTGINYGYT | - | TRBV19
ASSLETWDRAYEQY | - | TRBV5-5
SVGSGNTIY | - | TRBV29-1
ASSRGLAGGRF | - | TRBV5-6